These T cell receptor beta chains were read from a single sample in a study of Ad26.COV2.S vaccination and SARS-CoV-2 variants. The repertoire was sequenced with immunoSEQ multiplex PCR; TCRdb's copy has only in-frame clones and lacks some. The sample gives some 180,000 clones, around 88% of which show up once; under 7.5% is in the top ten. The source was peripheral blood, collected after recovery from COVID-19. The source is a human donor who had recovered from COVID-19. The CDR3 runs from the conserved cysteine through the conserved F or W. A D gene is named only where the DNA matches it firmly. Clone size appears in some rows only: once, few, many, or a class for an expanded clone.

length: 13
size: -
D: TRBD1
J: TRBJ2-5
V: TRBV5-1
DNA: TGCGCCAGCGACGGGACAGGGGGAGGGACCCAGTACTTC
CDR3: CASDGTGGGTQYF

length: 13
size: -
D: TRBD1
J: TRBJ1-1
V: TRBV7-2
DNA: TGTGCCAGCAGCTTGCCAGGGGGCACTGAAGCTTTCTTT
CDR3: CASSLPGGTEAFF

length: 17
size: -
D: -
J: TRBJ2-1
V: TRBV4-2
DNA: TGTGCCAGCAGCCAAGATCCGGGATACTCCACCAACAATGAGCAGTTCTTC
CDR3: CASSQDPGYSTNNEQFF

length: 14
size: -
D: -
J: TRBJ2-5
V: TRBV3-1/TRBV3-2
DNA: TGTGCCAGCAGCCAAGAAGGGGGCCAAGAGACCCAGTACTTC
CDR3: CASSQEGGQETQYF

length: 14
size: -
D: -
J: TRBJ1-3
V: TRBV30
DNA: TGTGCCTGGAGTTCAGGGGCCCCTGGAAACACCATATATTTT
CDR3: CAWSSGAPGNTIYF

length: 11
size: -
D: -
J: TRBJ2-7
V: TRBV5-1
DNA: TGCGCCAGCAGCTCTAGCTACGAGCAGTACTTC
CDR3: CASSSSYEQYF

length: 16
size: -
D: -
J: TRBJ2-3
V: TRBV6-1
DNA: TGTGCCAGCAGTGACCCGTTGGGGGACTTCTTGTTTGCGCAGTATTTT
CDR3: CASSDPLGDFLFAQYF

length: 17
size: -
D: -
J: TRBJ1-3
V: TRBV9
DNA: TGTGCCAGCAGCGTAGGCCCGCAGGGGATCTCTGGAAACACCATATATTTT
CDR3: CASSVGPQGISGNTIYF

length: 18
size: -
D: -
J: TRBJ2-6
V: TRBV4-2
DNA: TGTGCCAGCAGCCAAGAAACAGTGACATACTCTGGGGCCAACGTCCTGACTTTC
CDR3: CASSQETVTYSGANVLTF

length: 11
size: -
D: -
J: TRBJ1-2
V: TRBV25-1
DNA: TGTGCCAGCAGTGTTCAGAGCGGCTACACCTTC
CDR3: CASSVQSGYTF

length: 17
size: once
D: TRBD2
J: TRBJ2-3
V: TRBV4-1
DNA: TGCGCCAGCAGCCAAGGGCGGCTAGCGGGAGGGCCAGATACGCAGTATTTT
CDR3: CASSQGRLAGGPDTQYF

length: 11
size: -
D: -
J: TRBJ2-3
V: TRBV28
DNA: TGTGCCCGGGGGCCAGGAGATACGCAGTATTTT
CDR3: CARGPGDTQYF

length: 13
size: -
D: -
J: TRBJ2-7
V: TRBV3-1/TRBV3-2
DNA: TGTGCCAGCAGCCAAGAGACAAGGGTCGAGCAGTACTTC
CDR3: CASSQETRVEQYF

length: 15
size: -
D: -
J: TRBJ2-2
V: TRBV25-1
DNA: TGTGCCAGCAGTGACACGGCCTCCTCGACCGGGGAGCTGTTTTTT
CDR3: CASSDTASSTGELFF

length: 15
size: -
D: -
J: TRBJ1-5
V: TRBV16
DNA: TGTGCCAGCAGCCAATTGGGGCGTAGCAATCAGCCCCAGCATTTT
CDR3: CASSQLGRSNQPQHF

length: 13
size: -
D: -
J: TRBJ1-6
V: TRBV6-5
DNA: TGTGCCACCAAGGACGGTTATAATTCACCCCTCCACTTT
CDR3: CATKDGYNSPLHF

length: 15
size: once
D: -
J: TRBJ1-2
V: TRBV15
DNA: TGTGCCACCAGCAGAGATCGGAAAGGTAGCTATGGCTACACCTTC
CDR3: CATSRDRKGSYGYTF

length: 15
size: -
D: -
J: TRBJ2-5
V: TRBV18
DNA: TGTGCCAGCTTCGAGGGCTCTCTCCGGGCGGAGACCCAGTACTTC
CDR3: CASFEGSLRAETQYF

length: 16
size: few
D: TRBD1
J: TRBJ2-7
V: TRBV19
DNA: TGTGCCAGTAGTCCTCAAGGGACAGTACCCCTTAACGAGCAGTACTTC
CDR3: CASSPQGTVPLNEQYF

length: 14
size: -
D: -
J: TRBJ1-1
V: TRBV6-1
DNA: TGTGCCAGCAGTGAAGTTACAGTAAACACTGAAGCTTTCTTT
CDR3: CASSEVTVNTEAFF

length: 14
size: -
D: -
J: TRBJ2-5
V: TRBV7-6
DNA: TGTGCCAGCAGCTTAGTGGCAGAACAAGAGACCCAGTACTTC
CDR3: CASSLVAEQETQYF

length: 13
size: -
D: -
J: TRBJ1-6
V: TRBV12-3/TRBV12-4
DNA: TGTGCCAGCAGCCGGGGGAGGAGTTCACCCCTCCACTTT
CDR3: CASSRGRSSPLHF